The entry below gives a single T cell receptor beta chain sequence along with its context. Its antigen is as yet unknown. Germline-derived CDR1 and CDR2 are GTSNPN and SVGIG (reference sequence). Trimming took off 4 bases at V and 4 bases at J, with 16 bases between the two ends. The CDR3 loop spans 14 amino acids. This sample is part of a study of cytomegalovirus exposure and HLA in healthy donors. Looking at the study overall: Previous work identified 117 million unique TCR beta sequences from around 180 million T cells. Study findings and constraints: A later analysis found that most CMV-associated TCR beta chains appeared HLA-restricted. In a later analysis, specific HLA alleles were associated with 15,000 to 20,000 TCR beta sequences at a 0.05 false discovery rate.

PCR employed 60 Vbeta and 13 Jbeta primers. Assay used: immunoSEQ multiplex PCR; TCRdb lists only in-frame clones, some missing. The sample carries 150,000 to 200,000 clones, roughly 83% recorded once. The source is a boy younger than 18 in good health and CMV-seronegative. The genes are TRBV30 and TRBJ1-2; D gene unclear. Sequencing was done on a sample of PBMCs. DNA of the CDR3: TGTGCCTGGAAAACGAGAGTTAACTTCTATGGCTACACCTTC. Residues: CAWKTRVNFYGYTF. Filled out from reference TRBV30 and TRBJ1-2, the complete variable domain reads SQTIHQWPATLVQPVGSPLSLECTVEGTSNPNLYWYRQAAGRGLQLLFYSVGIGQISSEVPQNLSASRPQDRQFILSSKKLLLSDSGFYLCAWKTRVNFYGYTFGSGTRLTVV.